The 22 T cell receptor beta chains listed next were all sequenced from one sample in a study of beta chain features in type 1 diabetes. Study-level results: All four CD4+ subsets of Type 1 diabetes patients contained TCRB CDR3s that were moderately but significantly shorter.

Their antigen targets remain unknown. The whole isolated RNA underwent reverse transcription, so sequencing captured expressed TCRB transcripts. Assay: immunoSEQ multiplex PCR; the TCRdb copy retains only in-frame clones and omits some. Altogether roughly 180,000 clones are present, approximately 7.8% being singletons, with the ten largest covering more than 0.75%. The sequenced sample was central memory CD4+ T cells from blood. The receptors shown here come from a woman aged 40 to 50 with type 1 diabetes.

Only a few counts were recorded for this clone. The rearrangement uses TRBV11-2 and TRBJ1-4, with D possibly TRBD1 on 6 matching bases. V gave up 1 base and J gave up 6 bases, with 15 bases separating them. From germline, CDR1 is SGHAT and CDR2 FQNNGV. The CDR3 runs to 16 residues. CDR3: CASSLGVTGNDEKLFF. DNA of the CDR3: TGTGCCAGCAGCTTAGGGGTTACAGGGAATGATGAAAAACTGTTTTTT.

This clone turned up a few times. V is TRBV25-1 and J is TRBJ1-2, with 10 bases that match TRBD1. V shed 3 bases, J shed 4 bases, and the junction held 5 bases outside the gene matches. CDR1 and CDR2 (germline): MGHDK, SYGVNS. The CDR3 totals 15 residues. CDR3 sequence: CASSEGTGASYGYTF. The CDR3, as DNA: TGTGCCAGCAGTGAGGGGACAGGGGCCAGCTATGGCTACACCTTC.

The chain joins TRBV7-9 to TRBJ1-6, with 8 bases identical to TRBD1. CDR1 and CDR2 (germline): SEHNR, FQNEAQ (reference sequence). Trimming cost V 3 bases and J 7 bases; bases outside gene matches: 5. The CDR3 is 15 residues long. Here the CDR3 reads CASSFSTGENSPLHF. CDR3 in DNA: TGTGCCAGCAGCTTTTCGACAGGGGAAAATTCACCCCTCCACTTT.

This rearrangement joins TRBV7-8 to TRBJ2-5; possible D gene TRBD2, 7 bases. V was pared by 5 bases and J by 2 bases, with 12 bases between. The germline CDR1 and CDR2 sequences are SGHVS and FQNEAQ. The CDR3 length is 14 residues. Here the CDR3 DNA reads TGTGCCAGCAGCCGGGGGCGGGGGCAAGAGACCCAGTACTTC. It yields the protein CASSRGRGQETQYF.

This sequence joins TRBV7-8 and TRBJ2-5; 12 bases are a match to TRBD2. Losses at the gene ends were 2 bases for V and 5 bases for J; bases not matched to a gene: 6. The CDR3 sequence is 16 residues long. CDR1 is SGHVS and CDR2 is FQNEAQ in the germline V gene. The CDR3, as DNA: TGTGCCAGCAGCTTAAGACTAGCGGGAGTCTCGGAGACCCAGTACTTC. The encoded protein is CASSLRLAGVSETQYF.

This clone has just a few counts. The rearrangement links TRBV5-4 to TRBJ2-5; 9 bases are shared with TRBD2. The CDR3 loop spans 15 amino acids. From germline, CDR1 is SGHNT and CDR2 YYREEE (reference sequence). V shed 2 bases and J 4 bases; nucleotides not matched to a gene: 6. The CDR3 coding sequence is TGTGCCAGCAGCTTACCCCTAGCGGGGTTAGAGACCCAGTACTTC. This translates into CASSLPLAGLETQYF.

This clone was observed a handful of times. This chain connects TRBV7-2 to TRBJ1-2; 7 bases agree with TRBD1. Germline V gives CDR1 SGHTA, CDR2 FQGNSA. V shed 5 bases and J 2 bases; nucleotides not matched to a gene: 8. The CDR3 is made up of 15 amino acids. CDR3 nucleotides: TGTGCCAGCAGCCCTTGGCAGGGGGTGAACTATGGCTACACCTTC. Translated: CASSPWQGVNYGYTF.

This clone was seen a handful of times. The gene calls are TRBV9 and TRBJ1-1; TRBD1 is a possible D gene (6 bases). This CDR3 is 16 amino acids long. V lost 0 bases, J lost 6 bases, and 18 bases lay in between. The germline V gene has CDR1 SGDLS and CDR2 YYNGEE. This CDR3 reads CASSVGVSTGSAEAFF. DNA of the CDR3: TGTGCCAGCAGCGTAGGCGTATCTACAGGGAGCGCTGAAGCTTTCTTT.

This clone was seen only a few times. The V call is TRBV9, the J call TRBJ1-4; the D is unclear. The germline CDR1 and CDR2 sequences are SGDLS and YYNGEE. With 5 bases removed from V and 6 bases from J, the gap between germline ends came to 11 bases. CDR3 length equals 13 residues. CDR3 protein: CASRGENYEKLFF. In DNA form, the CDR3 reads TGTGCCAGCAGGGGAGAGAATTATGAAAAACTGTTTTTT.

This clone was seen a few times. In nucleotides, the CDR3 is TGCAGCGCGCCGACAGGTTACACTGAAGAGACCCAGTACTTC. Translated: CSAPTGYTEETQYF. The chain uses TRBV29-1 and TRBJ2-5; tentative D call: TRBD1 (6 bases). The ends were cut back, 7 bases at V and 3 bases at J, with 18 bases in the middle. The CDR3 has 14 residues. The germline CDR1 and CDR2 sequences are SQVTM and ANQGSEA. Full variable domain (missing parts from reference TRBV29-1 and TRBJ2-5): SAVISQKPSRDICQRGTSLTIQCQVDSQVTMMFWYRQQPGQSLTLIATANQGSEATYESGFVIDKFPISRPNLTFSTLTVSNMSPEDSSIYLCSAPTGYTEETQYFGPGTRLLVL.

The CDR3 coding sequence is TGTGCCAGCAGCCCGGGACAGAGTTACACAGATACGCAGTATTTT. It translates to CASSPGQSYTDTQYF. This rearrangement joins TRBV7-9 to TRBJ2-3; the match to TRBD1 covers 7 bases. J was trimmed by 2 bases and V by 5 bases; bases with no gene match: 7. The CDR3 contains 15 residues. Per the germline V gene, CDR1 is SEHNR and CDR2 is FQNEAQ (reference sequence).

This clone was counted a few times. The chain is built from TRBV11-2 and TRBJ2-7; D possibly corresponds to TRBD2 (7 bases). The CDR3 has 13 residues. V dropped 6 bases and J dropped 5 bases, with 14 bases sitting between them. CDR1 and CDR2 (germline): SGHAT, FQNNGV. The CDR3 DNA reads as TGTGCCAGCAGGATGGGAGGGGGTGACGAGCAGTACTTC. It codes for CASRMGGGDEQYF.

This clone was observed a few times. V gene TRBV9 combines with J gene TRBJ2-3; D possibly corresponds to TRBD1 (5 bases). This CDR3 is 15 amino acids long. Trimming pared 1 base from V and 6 bases from J, leaving 15 bases between. Germline-derived CDR1 and CDR2 are SGDLS and YYNGEE. In DNA, the CDR3 is TGTGCCAGCAGCGTATCCGAATCCAGGGTCGATACGCAGTATTTT. It codes for CASSVSESRVDTQYF.

The J gene is TRBJ2-7, the V gene TRBV18; TRBD1 matches 9 bases. The CDR3 runs to 13 residues. The ends lost 4 bases at V and 5 bases at J; junction bases unmatched: 3. Germline CDR1 is KGHSH and CDR2 is LQKENI. CDR3 coding DNA: TGTGCCAGCTCACGGGACAGGGCCAACGAGCAGTACTTC. Translated, it gives CASSRDRANEQYF.

The V and J genes are TRBV6-4 and TRBJ2-3; D possibly corresponds to TRBD2 (6 bases). CDR1 and CDR2 (germline): MRHNA, SNTAGT. CDR3 length: 14 residues. The V end was cut by 3 bases, the J end by 4 bases, with 11 bases between. The CDR3 DNA reads as TGTGCCAGCAGTGAGACGGGAGTGGCAGATACGCAGTATTTT. Its translation: CASSETGVADTQYF.

The rearrangement joins TRBV29-1 to TRBJ1-5; TRBD1 agrees at 9 bases. The CDR3 extends over 12 amino acids. With V trimmed by 6 bases and J by 4 bases, 1 base remained unmatched. Germline V gene sequence: CDR1 SQVTM, CDR2 ANQGSEA. The CDR3 DNA follows: TGCAGCGTACAGGGGGCGAATCAGCCCCAGCATTTT. This encodes CSVQGANQPQHF.

This clone came up a few times. The gene calls are TRBV7-2 and TRBJ2-7; TRBD1 matches at 8 bases. V lost 4 bases to trimming and J lost 2 bases; unmatched junction nucleotides: 10. Germline-derived CDR1 and CDR2 are SGHTA and FQGNSA. The CDR3 totals 16 residues. For the CDR3, the DNA is TGTGCCAGCAGCTCCTATACGGGACAGGCTGCCTACGAGCAGTACTTC. Translating gives CASSSYTGQAAYEQYF.

A few counts support this clone. The V gene is TRBV28, the J gene TRBJ2-2; 8 nucleotides match TRBD1. V was pared by 4 bases and J by 6 bases, with 7 bases of the junction left unmatched. CDR3 length equals 15 residues. Germline CDR1 and CDR2: MDHEN and SYDVKM. CDR3 in amino acids: CASSSGGGEAGELFF. The CDR3 region has the DNA TGTGCCAGCAGTTCAGGGGGCGGGGAGGCCGGGGAGCTGTTTTTT.

This chain uses TRBV7-2 with TRBJ1-1, with 11 bases that match TRBD1. The germline V gene has CDR1 SGHTA and CDR2 FQGNSA. The CDR3 length is 13 residues. Trimming cost V 3 bases and J 7 bases; bases outside gene matches: 1. The CDR3 loop reads CASSLDRGHEAFF. CDR3 nucleotide sequence: TGTGCCAGCAGCTTGGACAGGGGGCATGAAGCTTTCTTT.

This clone was observed a handful of times. This chain joins TRBV28 and TRBJ2-7; maybe TRBD1 (6 bases). The CDR3 loop spans 15 amino acids. In germline, CDR1 is MDHEN, CDR2 SYDVKM. Trimming took off 5 bases at V and 0 bases at J, with 14 bases between the two ends. The DNA for the CDR3 is TGTGCCAGCAGTCCACGCCGAGGGGGCTCCTACGAGCAGTACTTC. Encoded protein: CASSPRRGGSYEQYF.

This clone was counted at least ten times. V and J are TRBV7-2 and TRBJ1-6, with 10 positions matching TRBD1. The CDR3 consists of 14 residues. Germline lookup yields CDR1 SGHTA and CDR2 FQGNSA. The V and J ends lost 5 bases and 9 bases, in that order; junction bases with no gene match: 4. The CDR3 reads CASSPDRGVSPLHF. The CDR3 nucleotides are TGTGCCAGCAGCCCGGACAGGGGGGTTTCACCCCTCCACTTT.

The chain recombines TRBV5-4 with TRBJ2-5; no definite D call. The germline gives CDR1 SGHNT, CDR2 YYREEE (reference sequence). Trimming cost V 2 bases and J 1 base, with 9 bases left between them. The CDR3 has 14 residues. CDR3 DNA: TGTGCCAGCAGCTTTTCGACAATCCAAGAGACCCAGTACTTC. Amino acid sequence: CASSFSTIQETQYF.